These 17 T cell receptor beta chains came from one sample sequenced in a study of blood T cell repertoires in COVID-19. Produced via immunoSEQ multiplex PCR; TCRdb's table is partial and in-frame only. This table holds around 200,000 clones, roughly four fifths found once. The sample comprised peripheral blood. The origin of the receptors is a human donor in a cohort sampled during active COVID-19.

CDR3 nucleotides: TGCAGCGTCCATAGCGGGGCGGCTACAGATACGCAGTATTTT. It is translated as CSVHSGAATDTQYF. This chain links TRBV29-1 with TRBJ2-3, with 8 bases lining up with TRBD2. The CDR3 has 14 amino acids. Germline CDR1 is SQVTM and CDR2 is ANQGSEA. Germline trimming cut 6 bases from V and 3 bases from J; bases unmatched to any gene: 8.

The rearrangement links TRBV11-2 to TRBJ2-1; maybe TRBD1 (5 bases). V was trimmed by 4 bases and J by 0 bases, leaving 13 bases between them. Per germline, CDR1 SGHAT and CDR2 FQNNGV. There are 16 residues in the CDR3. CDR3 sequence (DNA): TGTGCCAGCAGCTCAGGGCCGCTAAGCTCCTACAATGAGCAGTTCTTC. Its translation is CASSSGPLSSYNEQFF.

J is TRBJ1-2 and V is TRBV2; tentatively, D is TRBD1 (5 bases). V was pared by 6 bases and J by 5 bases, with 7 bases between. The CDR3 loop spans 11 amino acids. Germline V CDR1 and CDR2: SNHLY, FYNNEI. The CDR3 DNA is TGTGCCAGCAGACAGGATTATGGCTACACCTTC. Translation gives CASRQDYGYTF.

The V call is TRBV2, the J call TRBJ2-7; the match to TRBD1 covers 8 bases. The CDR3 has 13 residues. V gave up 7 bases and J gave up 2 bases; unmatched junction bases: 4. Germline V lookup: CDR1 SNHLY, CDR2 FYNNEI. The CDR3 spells CASTRGQAYEQYF. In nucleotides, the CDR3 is TGTGCCAGCACCCGGGGACAGGCCTACGAGCAGTACTTC. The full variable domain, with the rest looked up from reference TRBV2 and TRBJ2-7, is EPEVTQTPSHQVTQMGQEVILRCVPISNHLYFYWYRQILGQKVEFLVSFYNNEISEKSEIFDDQFSVERPDGSNFTLKIRSTKLEDSAMYFCASTRGQAYEQYFGPGTRLTVT.

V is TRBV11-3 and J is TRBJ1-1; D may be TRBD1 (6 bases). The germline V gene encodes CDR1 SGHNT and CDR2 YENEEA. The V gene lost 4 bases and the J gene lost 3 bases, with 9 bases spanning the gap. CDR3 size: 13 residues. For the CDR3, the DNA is TGTGCCAGCAGCTCGACAGGATACACTGAAGCTTTCTTT. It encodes CASSSTGYTEAFF.

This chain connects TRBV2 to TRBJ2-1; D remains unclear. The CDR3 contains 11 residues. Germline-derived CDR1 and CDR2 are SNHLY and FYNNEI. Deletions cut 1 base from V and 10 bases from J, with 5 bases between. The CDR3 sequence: CASSEVAEQFF. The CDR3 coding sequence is TGTGCCAGCAGTGAAGTGGCAGAGCAGTTCTTC.

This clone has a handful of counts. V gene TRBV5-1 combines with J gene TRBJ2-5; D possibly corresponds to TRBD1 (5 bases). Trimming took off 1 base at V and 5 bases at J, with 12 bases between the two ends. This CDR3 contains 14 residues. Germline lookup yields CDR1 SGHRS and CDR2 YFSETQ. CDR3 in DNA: TGCGCCAGCAGCTTGAACAGGAAGGGGGAGACCCAGTACTTC. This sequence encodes CASSLNRKGETQYF.

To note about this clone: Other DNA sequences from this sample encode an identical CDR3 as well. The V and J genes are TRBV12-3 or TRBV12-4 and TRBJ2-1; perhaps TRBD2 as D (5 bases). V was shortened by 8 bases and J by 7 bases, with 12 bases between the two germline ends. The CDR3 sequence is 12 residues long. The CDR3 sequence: CASSFGGNEQFF. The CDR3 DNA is TGTGCCAGCTCCTTCGGAGGTAATGAGCAGTTCTTC.

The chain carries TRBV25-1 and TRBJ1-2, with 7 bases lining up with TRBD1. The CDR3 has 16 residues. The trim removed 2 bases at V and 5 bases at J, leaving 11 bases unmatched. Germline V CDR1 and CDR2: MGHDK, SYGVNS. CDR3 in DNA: TGTGCCAGCAGTGAACCCGGAGCGGACAGGTTATATGGCTACACCTTC. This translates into CASSEPGADRLYGYTF.

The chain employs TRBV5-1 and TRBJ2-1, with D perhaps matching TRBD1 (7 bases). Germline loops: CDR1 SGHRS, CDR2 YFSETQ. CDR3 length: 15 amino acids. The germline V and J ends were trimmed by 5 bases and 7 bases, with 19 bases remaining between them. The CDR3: CASSGKEGQPNEQFF. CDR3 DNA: TGCGCCAGCAGTGGAAAGGAGGGACAGCCTAATGAGCAGTTCTTC.

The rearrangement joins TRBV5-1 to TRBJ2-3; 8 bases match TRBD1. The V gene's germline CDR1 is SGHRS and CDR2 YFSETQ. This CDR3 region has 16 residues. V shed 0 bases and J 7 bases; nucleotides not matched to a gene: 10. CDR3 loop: CASSLAGTGDLNTQYF. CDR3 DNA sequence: TGCGCCAGCAGCTTGGCAGGGACAGGCGACCTAAATACGCAGTATTTT.

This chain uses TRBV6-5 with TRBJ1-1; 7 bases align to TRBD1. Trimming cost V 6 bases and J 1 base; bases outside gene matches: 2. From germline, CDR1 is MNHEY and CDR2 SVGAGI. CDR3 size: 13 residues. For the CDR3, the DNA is TGTGCCAGCAGGAGGACAGGGAACACTGAAGCTTTCTTT. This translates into CASRRTGNTEAFF.

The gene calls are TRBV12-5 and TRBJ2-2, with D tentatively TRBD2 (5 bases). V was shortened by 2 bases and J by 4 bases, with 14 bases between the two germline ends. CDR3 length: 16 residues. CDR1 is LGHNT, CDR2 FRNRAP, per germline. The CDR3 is CASGLPAGGSTGELFF. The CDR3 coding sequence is TGTGCTAGTGGTTTGCCCGCGGGTGGCAGCACCGGGGAGCTGTTTTTT. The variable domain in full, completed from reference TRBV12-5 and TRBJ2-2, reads DARVTQTPRHKVTEMGQEVTMRCQPILGHNTVFWYRQTMMQGLELLAYFRNRAPLDDSGMPKDRFSAEMPDATLATLKIQPSEPRDSAVYFCASGLPAGGSTGELFFGEGSRLTVL.

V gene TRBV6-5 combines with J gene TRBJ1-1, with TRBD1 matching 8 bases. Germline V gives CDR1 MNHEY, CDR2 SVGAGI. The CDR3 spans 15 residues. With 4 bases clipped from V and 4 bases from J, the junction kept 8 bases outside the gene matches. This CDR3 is CASSFGQGKATEAFF. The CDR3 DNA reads TGTGCCAGCAGTTTCGGACAGGGCAAGGCCACTGAAGCTTTCTTT.

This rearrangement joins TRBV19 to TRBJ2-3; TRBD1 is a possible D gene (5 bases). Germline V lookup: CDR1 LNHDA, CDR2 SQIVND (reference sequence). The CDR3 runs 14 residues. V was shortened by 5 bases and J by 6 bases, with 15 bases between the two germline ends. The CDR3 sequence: CASSSEGETDTQYF. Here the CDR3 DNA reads TGTGCCAGTAGTTCGGAAGGGGAAACGGATACGCAGTATTTT.

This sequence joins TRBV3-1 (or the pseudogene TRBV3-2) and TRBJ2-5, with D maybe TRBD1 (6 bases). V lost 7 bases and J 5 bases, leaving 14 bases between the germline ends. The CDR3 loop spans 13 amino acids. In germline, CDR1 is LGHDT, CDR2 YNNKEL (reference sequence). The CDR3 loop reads CASTSTGWETQYF. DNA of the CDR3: TGTGCCAGCACCTCGACAGGTTGGGAGACCCAGTACTTC.

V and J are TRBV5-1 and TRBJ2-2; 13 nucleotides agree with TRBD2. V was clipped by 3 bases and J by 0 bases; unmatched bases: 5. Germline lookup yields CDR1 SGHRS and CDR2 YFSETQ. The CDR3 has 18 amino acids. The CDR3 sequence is CASSSLGLAGTNTGELFF. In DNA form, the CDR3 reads TGCGCCAGCAGCTCCCTGGGACTAGCGGGGACGAACACCGGGGAGCTGTTTTTT.